The present T cell receptor (beta chain) was sequenced within a study of T cells after yellow fever vaccination (dated by TCRdb to the late 2010s). Study-level background: The SMART-Seq v4 Ultra Low Input RNA kit was used to prepare libraries from fractions with low cell numbers. To follow T-cell clones before and after both primary and booster YFV17D yellow fever vaccination, bulk TCR alpha and beta repertoires underwent longitudinal sequencing. Two healthy male donors, one aged 18 to 30 and one aged 30 to 40 years, were included in the cohort. Bulk PBMC replicates and cell subsets were isolated from blood drawn at multiple timepoints before and after both primary and secondary immunization.

TCR cDNA was synthesized by 5'RACE template switching, through which a universal primer site and unique molecular identifiers were introduced. Priming for cDNA synthesis came from both the TCR alpha and TCR beta constant segments. Two PCR steps were used to amplify libraries, with sample barcodes and sequencing adapters being added in the second step. Sequencing of libraries was done on Illumina HiSeq 2500 (2x100 bp) or NovaSeq (2x150 bp). Turning to the authors' computational methods: Demultiplexing of reads and collapsing into UMI consensus sequences were performed with MIGEC, and V(D)J alignment was carried out with MiXCR. Using edgeR on replicate PBMC samples, clonotypes were called vaccine-responding if FDR was below 0.01 and the log2 fold change was above 5 up to day 15. CD4 or CD8 identity was assigned to each bulk clonotype according to whether the clonotype was present at higher abundance in the sequenced CD4 repertoire or the sequenced CD8 repertoire. Starting from the raw public reads, TCRdb applied fastp trimming at Q25, assembled clones with MiXCR and retained in-frame beta chains. Every entry covers one CDR3 protein and lists the most common genes and DNA from its rows. The V and J calls and clone size come from TCRdb's table, not from the authors' own analysis. For this sample there are 450,000 to 600,000 distinct CDR3 sequences; about 14% appear just once. The ten most abundant clones make up roughly an eighth of the sample.

As regards this clonotype: Its antigen remains undetermined. There are no base qualities to consult, and no much larger clone falls within one base.

General findings and caveats noted by the study authors: Most clones expanded after primary vaccination (96% of CD4 and roughly 88% of CD8) were re-detected after the booster, suggesting that broad memory maintenance occurred. Computational filtering was needed because FACS-sorted repertoires could contain abundant contaminating clonotypes from the bulk population. Because the study included only a couple of donors, the extent to which the findings can be generalized is limited. The secondary T-cell response was found to be weaker but faster than the primary response, with a peak reached on day 5 rather than on day 15. A small share of clonotypes occurred in both CD4 and CD8 compartments, likely arising from convergent recombination.

Explained via the paper, the treatment or condition label denotes: live attenuated yellow fever vaccine strain. At every blood-draw timepoint, two biological replicates of bulk PBMCs were collected. PBMCs were isolated from peripheral blood using a standard Ficoll-Paque protocol. TriZol was used to extract RNA from bulk PBMCs, CD4 and CD8 fractions, and dextramer-positive and dextramer-negative fractions. From its cysteine to its phenylalanine, the CDR3 spans 17 amino acids. Left in the record is the CDR3 DNA by itself, 51 bases read in frame from the first base. Relative to germline, V is 5 bases shorter and J is 2 bases shorter, with 19 bases between their ends. CDR1 and CDR2 (SEHNR, FQNEAQ) derive from the germline V gene (reference sequence).

The sequence joins TRBV7-9 to TRBJ2-1; perhaps TRBD1 is the D gene, with 5 bases matching. The source was PBMCs, collected on the day of the yellow fever booster vaccination. This receptor was identified in a man younger than 40 who received the YFV17D yellow fever vaccine. The CDR3 protein sequence reads: CASSPASGPVAYNEQFF. The DNA sequence is TGTGCCAGCAGCCCAGCGTCAGGGCCGGTGGCCTACAATGAGCAGTTCTTC.